This T cell receptor (beta chain) was recovered during a study of CD8 T cells in Susac syndrome. An amount of RNA that ranged from roughly 0.5 to 1 ug was reverse transcribed with random hexamers. Amplification of the TCR beta CDR3 was carried out by immunoSEQ multiplex PCR, which spanned a total of 54 Vbeta and 13 Jbeta segments. TCRdb reanalysed the immunoSEQ multiplex PCR reads using MiXCR and keeps one entry per CDR3 protein. This sample has 180,000 or so distinct CDR3 sequences; over 85% occur once, and the top ten carry around 0.11%. High-throughput TCR beta sequencing covered peripheral CD8+ and CD4+ T cells. Negative isolation yielded the CD8+ and CD4+ T cells, while FACS enriched the TEMRA cells. On this clonotype: Antigen: not known.

Study-wide points: Acknowledgment was made by the study that its TCR sequencing and HLA analysis involved a relatively small number of individuals.

CDR1 is GTSNPN and CDR2 is SVGIG in the germline V gene (reference sequence). V was pared by 5 bases and J by 0 bases, with 15 bases of the junction left unmatched. The CDR3 length is 18 residues. Sequencing was done on a sample of CD4+ T cells from PBMCs. This chain links TRBV30 with TRBJ2-1, with 8 bases that match TRBD2. This receptor was taken from a human donor in good health. The CDR3 DNA is TGTGCCTGGGAGGCGCCTGCGGGAGGCCCGAGCTCCTACAATGAGCAGTTCTTC. Protein product: CAWEAPAGGPSSYNEQFF.